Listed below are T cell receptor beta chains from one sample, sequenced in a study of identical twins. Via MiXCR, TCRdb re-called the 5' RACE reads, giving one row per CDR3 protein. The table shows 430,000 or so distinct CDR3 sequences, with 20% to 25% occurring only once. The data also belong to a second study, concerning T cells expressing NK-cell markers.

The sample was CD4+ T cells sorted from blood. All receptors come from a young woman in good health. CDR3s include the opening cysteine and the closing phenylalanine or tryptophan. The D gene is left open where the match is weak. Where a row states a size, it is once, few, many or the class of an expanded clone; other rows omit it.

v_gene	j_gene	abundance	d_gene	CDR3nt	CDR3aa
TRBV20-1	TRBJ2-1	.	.	TGCAGTGCTTTGACAATGACCCAGCCTGAGCAGTTCTTC	CSALTMTQPEQFF
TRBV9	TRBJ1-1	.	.	TGTGCCAGCAGCGTAGGGGGGTTGGTGAACACTGAAGCTTTCTTT	CASSVGGLVNTEAFF
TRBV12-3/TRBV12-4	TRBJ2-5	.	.	TGTGCCAGCAGTCTTCTACATTTCCAAGAGACCCAGTACTTC	CASSLLHFQETQYF
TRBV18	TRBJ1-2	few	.	TGTGCCAGCTCACCACCGTTCCGGGCGACGTATGGCTACACCTTC	CASSPPFRATYGYTF
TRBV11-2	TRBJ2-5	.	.	TGTGCCAGCAGCCGCACCCCCCAAGAGACCCAGTACTTC	CASSRTPQETQYF
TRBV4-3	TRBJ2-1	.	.	TGCGCCAGCAGCCCGACCACCTTCGAGCATGAGCAGTTCTTC	CASSPTTFEHEQFF
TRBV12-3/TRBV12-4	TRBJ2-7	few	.	TGTGCCAGCAGTTTACACCCCCAGGGCGGCGAGCAGTACTTC	CASSLHPQGGEQYF
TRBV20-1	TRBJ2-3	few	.	TGCAGTGCTAGAGGTGCTACAGGTGCCACAGATACGCAGTATTTT	CSARGATGATDTQYF
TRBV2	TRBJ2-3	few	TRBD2	TGTGCCAGCAGTCTTATGGCGAGCGGGAGGGATACGCAGTATTTT	CASSLMASGRDTQYF
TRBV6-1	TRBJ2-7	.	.	TGTGCCAGCAGTGAACAGGTTTACGAGCAGTACTTC	CASSEQVYEQYF
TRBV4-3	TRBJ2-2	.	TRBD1	TGCGCCAGCAGCCAACAGGGACAGGGTTTAGGAACCGGGGAGCTGTTTTTT	CASSQQGQGLGTGELFF
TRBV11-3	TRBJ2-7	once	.	TGTGCCAGCAGCTTAGATGCGGAGGGGTACTACGAGCAGTACTTC	CASSLDAEGYYEQYF
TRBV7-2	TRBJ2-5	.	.	TGTGCCAGCAGCCCCTTCTCGGAGACCCAGTACTTC	CASSPFSETQYF
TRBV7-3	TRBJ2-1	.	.	TGTGCCAGCAGCTTAAGGGGAGGGGGGGCCAACAATGAGCAGTTCTTC	CASSLRGGGANNEQFF
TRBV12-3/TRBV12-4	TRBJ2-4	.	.	TGTGCCAGCAGTCCAAGGGCCATTCAGTACTTC	CASSPRAIQYF
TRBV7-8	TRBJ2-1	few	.	TGTGCCAGCACCGCGGGGTCCACTATTCAGTTCTTC	CASTAGSTIQFF
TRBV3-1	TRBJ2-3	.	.	TGTGCCAGCAGCCAAGATCCCCTTCCGGGTTGGGGGACAGATACGCAGTATTTT	CASSQDPLPGWGTDTQYF
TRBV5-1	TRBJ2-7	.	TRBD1	TGCGCCAGCAGCATGGACAGGGGGGACGAGCAGTACTTC	CASSMDRGDEQYF
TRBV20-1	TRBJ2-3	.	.	TGCAGTGCTAGCACCCTTTCCAGGGATACGCAGTATTTT	CSASTLSRDTQYF
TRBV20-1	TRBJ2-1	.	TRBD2	TGCAGTGCTAGACATACCGGGAGGGCCGAAAATGAGCAGTTCTTC	CSARHTGRAENEQFF
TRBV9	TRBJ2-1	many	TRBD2	TGTGCCAGCAGCCAAATCGGGGGGAGCTCCTACAATGAGCAGTTCTTC	CASSQIGGSSYNEQFF
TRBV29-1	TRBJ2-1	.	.	TGCAGCGGAGTAAGGGAATGGGTCAATGAGCAGTTCTTC	CSGVREWVNEQFF
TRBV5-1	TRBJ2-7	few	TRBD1	TGCGCCAGCAGCCCTAGGGGACAGGGGATCTACGAGCAGTACTTC	CASSPRGQGIYEQYF
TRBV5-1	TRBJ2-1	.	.	TGCGCCAGCCCAGGAGTTCCCCCCTACAATGAGCAGTTCTTC	CASPGVPPYNEQFF
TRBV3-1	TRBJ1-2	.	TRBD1	TGTGCCAGCAGGAGCGGACAGGCTTTCGGCTACACCTTC	CASRSGQAFGYTF
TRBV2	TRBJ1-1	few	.	TGTGCCAGCAGTGAAGGAGGGGCCTGGAGAGCTTTCTTT	CASSEGGAWRAFF
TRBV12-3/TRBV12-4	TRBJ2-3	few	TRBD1	TGTGCCAGCAGTAGGGACAGGGGGCTTCGCTCGACAGATACGCAGTATTTT	CASSRDRGLRSTDTQYF
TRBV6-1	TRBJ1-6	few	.	TGTGCCAGCACCCTAAGAGGCAGGGGAGATTCACCCCTCCACTTT	CASTLRGRGDSPLHF
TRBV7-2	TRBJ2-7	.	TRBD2	TGTGCCAGCAGCTTAGCGTGGTCTAGCGGAGTAGCCTACGAGCAGTACTTC	CASSLAWSSGVAYEQYF
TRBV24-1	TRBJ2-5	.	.	TGTGCCACCAGTGATCCGCGTGGGGCGGCTGAGACCCAGTACTTC	CATSDPRGAAETQYF
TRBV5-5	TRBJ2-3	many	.	TGTGCCAGCAGCGCCGACAGGGCCGGGGGAGATACGCAGTATTTT	CASSADRAGGDTQYF
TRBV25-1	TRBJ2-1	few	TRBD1	TGTGCCAGCAGTGGGTACAGGGGTCTCAATGAGCAGTTCTTC	CASSGYRGLNEQFF
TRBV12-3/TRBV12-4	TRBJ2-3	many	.	TGTGCCAGCAGTCCCCAAAGGGGCACAGATACGCAGTATTTT	CASSPQRGTDTQYF
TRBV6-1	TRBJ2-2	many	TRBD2	TGTGCCAGCCGGGGACTAGCGAACACCGGGGAGCTGTTTTTT	CASRGLANTGELFF
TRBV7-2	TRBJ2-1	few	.	TGTGCCAGCAGCCGGGACCACCCGGAGCAGTTCTTC	CASSRDHPEQFF
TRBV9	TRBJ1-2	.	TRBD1	TGTGCCAGCAGCTCACAGACAGGGGTCCGGGGCTACACCTTC	CASSSQTGVRGYTF
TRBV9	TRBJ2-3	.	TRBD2	TGTGCCAGCTCAGGGACTAGCGGGATGGCCACAGATACGCAGTATTTT	CASSGTSGMATDTQYF
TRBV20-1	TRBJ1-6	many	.	TGCAGTGCTAGAGTAGCGCAGGGCAAAGGTTCACCCCTCCACTTT	CSARVAQGKGSPLHF
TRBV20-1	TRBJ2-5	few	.	TGCAGTGCTCCTAGGCTAGGGGCGCAAGAGACCCAGTACTTC	CSAPRLGAQETQYF
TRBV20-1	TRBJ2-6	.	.	TGCAGTGCTAGAGCTCGGGGAGTGTCTGGGGCCAACGTCCTGACTTTC	CSARARGVSGANVLTF
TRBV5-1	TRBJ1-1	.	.	TGCGCCAGCAGCGCACGAGGGGCGAGGAACACTGAAGCTTTCTTT	CASSARGARNTEAFF
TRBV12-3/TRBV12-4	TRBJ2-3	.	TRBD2	TGTGCCAGCAGGTACTCGAGCGGGAGTGTGACAGATACGCAGTATTTT	CASRYSSGSVTDTQYF
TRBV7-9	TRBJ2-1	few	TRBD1	TGTGCCAGCAGCCCGGGACAGGGGAACAATGAGCAGTTCTTC	CASSPGQGNNEQFF
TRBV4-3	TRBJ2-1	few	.	TGCGCCAGCAGCCAAGATAGGTGGGAGCAGTTCTTC	CASSQDRWEQFF
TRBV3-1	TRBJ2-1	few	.	TGTGCCAGCAGCCAACCCGGGACGGGAAACACCTCCTACAATGAGCAGTTCTTC	CASSQPGTGNTSYNEQFF
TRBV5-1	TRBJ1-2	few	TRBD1	TGCGCCAGCAGCCGTCCCGGGACAGAGTCGGATGGCTACACCTTC	CASSRPGTESDGYTF
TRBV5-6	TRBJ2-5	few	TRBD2	TGTGCCAGCAGCCCGACTAGCGGGGGACAAGAGACCCAGTACTTC	CASSPTSGGQETQYF
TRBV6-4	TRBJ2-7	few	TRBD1	TGTGCCAGCAGTGACCTGACAGGGGCTCACGAGCAGTACTTC	CASSDLTGAHEQYF
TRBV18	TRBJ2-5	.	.	TGTGCCAGCTCACCGGTCCGACAAGAGACCCAGTACTTC	CASSPVRQETQYF
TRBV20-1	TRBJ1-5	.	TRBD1	TGCAGTGCTAGAGATCCCGGGACAGCTAATCAGCCCCAGCATTTT	CSARDPGTANQPQHF
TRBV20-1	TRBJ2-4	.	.	TGCAGTGCTAGAGGGAACGGACTAGCCAAAAACATTCAGTACTTC	CSARGNGLAKNIQYF
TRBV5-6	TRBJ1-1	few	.	TGTGCCAGCAGCTTGCTACTGACAGCAGAGAACACTGAAGCTTTCTTT	CASSLLLTAENTEAFF
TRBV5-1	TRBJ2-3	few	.	TGCGCCAGCAGTCCCCACGGACCAGATACGCAGTATTTT	CASSPHGPDTQYF
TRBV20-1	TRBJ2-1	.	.	TGCAGTGCTAGAGATCCGGCTGTATCCTACAATGAGCAGTTCTTC	CSARDPAVSYNEQFF
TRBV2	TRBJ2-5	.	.	TGTGCCAGCAGTGAAGCAGACCAAGAGACCCAGTACTTC	CASSEADQETQYF